These 24 T cell receptor beta chains came from one sample sequenced in a study of CD8 T cells in Susac syndrome. Random hexamers primed reverse transcription of about 0.5 to 1 ug RNA. TCRdb passed the immunoSEQ multiplex PCR reads through MiXCR, listing each CDR3 protein once. The data hold over 150,000 distinct CDR3 sequences, with around 96% observed a single time. Sequenced: CD4+ T cells from PBMCs. These receptor sequences come from a human donor with Susac syndrome.

About this clonotype: One end of the junction fails to match germline, which may point to a read error. The chain uses TRBV5-1 and TRBJ1-1; D might be TRBD1 (6 bases). Germline V gene sequence: CDR1 SGHRS, CDR2 YFSETQ. This CDR3 is built from 13 residues. CDR3 in amino acids: CASSLGGSTEAFF. CDR3 coding DNA: TGTGCCAGCAGTTTAGGGGGGTCCACTGAAGCTTTCTTT.

The rearrangement links TRBV29-1 to TRBJ2-1; D may match TRBD1 or TRBD2 (5 bases each). The CDR3 is made up of 12 amino acids. The germline V gene encodes CDR1 SQVTM and CDR2 ANQGSEA. With 6 bases removed from V and 4 bases from J, the gap between germline ends came to 10 bases. The CDR3 sequence: CSVWDAYNEQFF. DNA for the CDR3: TGCAGCGTATGGGACGCATACAATGAGCAGTTCTTC.

The chain is built from TRBV6-5 and TRBJ2-3, with TRBD2 matching 9 bases. This CDR3 is 15 amino acids long. With 5 bases clipped from V and 4 bases from J, the junction kept 7 bases outside the gene matches. Germline CDR1 MNHEY, CDR2 SVGAGI. The CDR3 region is CASSTSSGAPDTQYF. For the CDR3, the DNA is TGTGCCAGCAGTACGTCTAGCGGGGCACCAGATACGCAGTATTTT.

This clonotype was seen once. DNA of the CDR3: TGTGCCAGCACGAGGGAGGGTCTCTGGAAACTGTTTTTT. Its translation is CASTREGLWKLFF. The chain carries TRBV2 and TRBJ1-4, with D unresolved. CDR1 and CDR2 from the germline V gene are SNHLY and FYNNEI. CDR3 length: 13 residues. V shed 7 bases and J shed 11 bases, with 17 bases lying between them. The complete variable domain, with remaining parts taken from reference TRBV2 and TRBJ1-4, reads EPEVTQTPSHQVTQMGQEVILRCVPISNHLYFYWYRQILGQKVEFLVSFYNNEISEKSEIFDDQFSVERPDGSNFTLKIRSTKLEDSAMYFCASTREGLWKLFFGSGTQLSVL.

The chain couples TRBV5-1 to TRBJ2-5; 10 nucleotides align to TRBD1. V lost 0 bases, J lost 6 bases, and 8 bases stayed unmatched. Germline V lookup: CDR1 SGHRS, CDR2 YFSETQ. The CDR3 extends over 16 amino acids. The CDR3 DNA reads TGCGCCAGCAGCTTGGTTGGACAGGGGGATGAAAAGACCCAGTACTTC. It encodes CASSLVGQGDEKTQYF.

DNA for the CDR3: TGTGCCAGCAGCTTCGGACAGCCCAATTCACCCCTCCACTTT. Protein product: CASSFGQPNSPLHF. The chain recombines TRBV7-9 with TRBJ1-6, with a possible D match to TRBD1 (6 bases). CDR3 length: 14 residues. Germline V gives CDR1 SEHNR, CDR2 FQNEAQ (reference sequence). Trimming took off 3 bases at V and 7 bases at J, with 10 bases between the two ends.

DNA for the CDR3: TGTGCCAGCAGCTTTACGGGTATGGTGAACACTGAAGCTTTCTTT. Protein: CASSFTGMVNTEAFF. The chain couples TRBV7-2 to TRBJ1-1; D gene ambiguous. V was clipped by 3 bases and J by 0 bases, with 11 bases between them. The CDR3 extends over 15 amino acids. Germline CDR1 is SGHTA and CDR2 is FQGNSA.

The V and J genes are TRBV12-3 or TRBV12-4 and TRBJ2-1, with D possibly being TRBD2 (6 bases). The CDR3 sequence is 15 residues long. V shed 7 bases and J shed 5 bases, with 18 bases lying between them. For the CDR3, the DNA is TGTGCCAGCACCCTTAGCGGTGCCCTCAACAATGAGCAGTTCTTC. Amino acids: CASTLSGALNNEQFF.

This sequence joins TRBV14 and TRBJ2-1, with TRBD1 matching over 9 bases. The CDR3 is 16 amino acids. The J segment lost 8 bases and the V segment lost 4 bases, leaving 12 bases of the junction unmatched. Germline values: CDR1 SGHDN, CDR2 FVKESK. The CDR3 coding sequence is TGTGCCAGCAGCCTTGAGGACAGGGGCGTTTATGATGAGCAGTTCTTC. The encoded protein is CASSLEDRGVYDEQFF.

The rearrangement links TRBV10-3 to TRBJ1-1; D uncertain. Germline V gene lookup returns CDR1 ENHRY and CDR2 SYGVKD. Trimming pared 0 bases from V and 8 bases from J, leaving 16 bases between. The CDR3 loop spans 15 amino acids. The CDR3 reads CAISESGKRTEEAFF. The CDR3 region has the DNA TGTGCCATCAGTGAGTCGGGAAAGAGAACCGAAGAAGCTTTCTTT.

This chain links TRBV29-1 with TRBJ2-7, with a tentative D call TRBD1 (5 bases). Germline-derived CDR1 and CDR2 are SQVTM and ANQGSEA. The CDR3 length is 12 residues. The V gene lost 4 bases and the J gene lost 0 bases, with 7 bases spanning the gap. The chain's CDR3 is CSVGGSSYEQYF. Written as DNA, the CDR3 is TGCAGCGTTGGGGGCAGCTCCTACGAGCAGTACTTC.

V usage is TRBV3-1 and J usage is TRBJ1-2, with D uncertain. The V end lost 4 bases, the J end lost 4 bases, and 10 bases lay between the germline ends. Germline CDR1 and CDR2: LGHDT and YNNKEL (reference sequence). The CDR3 sequence is 13 residues long. DNA of the CDR3: TGTGCCAGCAGCCCGAGGTTCGGCTATGGCTACACCTTC. It is translated as CASSPRFGYGYTF.

V is TRBV4-2 and J is TRBJ2-4; 10 nucleotides align to TRBD1. The V gene end was trimmed by 0 bases and the J gene end by 6 bases; junction bases not matched to a gene: 5. This CDR3 region has 16 residues. Germline CDR1 is LGHNA and CDR2 is YNFKEQ. CDR3 sequence: CASSQEFRTGGNIQYF. Here the CDR3 DNA reads TGTGCCAGCAGCCAAGAATTCAGGACAGGGGGAAACATTCAGTACTTC.

V gene TRBV20-1 combines with J gene TRBJ2-7; 8 positions match TRBD1. The CDR3 consists of 13 residues. Germline V gene sequence: CDR1 DFQATT, CDR2 SNEGSKA (reference sequence). Trimming cost V 5 bases and J 5 bases; bases outside gene matches: 8. This CDR3 is CSAPDRAADEQYF. The CDR3 bases are TGCAGTGCTCCGGACAGGGCGGCTGACGAGCAGTACTTC.

This chain uses TRBV29-1 with TRBJ2-7; D uncertain. CDR1 is SQVTM, CDR2 ANQGSEA, per germline. V was cut by 6 bases and J by 3 bases, with 21 bases left in between. The CDR3 consists of 15 residues. The CDR3 loop reads CSVPCVRRSLYEQYF. The DNA for the CDR3 is TGCAGCGTACCCTGCGTGAGGAGATCCCTCTACGAGCAGTACTTC.

The gene calls are TRBV18 and TRBJ2-7, with 7 nucleotides matching TRBD1. Per germline, CDR1 KGHSH and CDR2 LQKENI. V shed 1 base and J 4 bases; nucleotides not matched to a gene: 4. CDR3 size: 14 residues. The CDR3 DNA sequence: TGTGCCAGCTCACCACGGCAGGGGGTGTACGAGCAGTACGTC. It yields the protein CASSPRQGVYEQYV.

The rearrangement links TRBV20-1 to TRBJ2-7; 7 bases fit TRBD2. The V gene's germline CDR1 is DFQATT and CDR2 SNEGSKA (reference sequence). There are 14 residues in the CDR3. The CDR3 here is CSSLKAGTLHEQYF. Here the CDR3 DNA reads TGCAGCTCCCTAAAAGCGGGAACCCTCCACGAGCAGTACTTC.

The V call is TRBV12-3 or TRBV12-4, the J call TRBJ2-1; possibly TRBD2 for D (6 bases). The CDR3 has 15 amino acids. Trimming shortened V by 3 bases and J by 1 base, and 10 bases separated the two germline ends. This chain's CDR3 is CASSLKRASYNEQFF. CDR3 DNA: TGTGCCAGCAGTTTGAAGCGGGCTTCCTACAATGAGCAGTTCTTC.

In nucleotides, the CDR3 is TGTGCCTGGGGAATAGGTGGCAATGAGCAGTTCTTC. Translated: CAWGIGGNEQFF. This sequence joins TRBV30 and TRBJ2-1; D uncertain. Germline values: CDR1 GTSNPN, CDR2 SVGIG (reference sequence). The CDR3 covers 12 residues. V was shortened by 5 bases and J by 6 bases, with 11 bases between the two germline ends.

The chain is built from TRBV7-2 and TRBJ2-4; 7 bases are shared with TRBD2. This CDR3 region has 15 residues. J lost 3 bases, V lost 5 bases, and 7 bases had no gene match. Germline V gene data show CDR1 as SGHTA and CDR2 as FQGNSA. This CDR3 is CASSLQGDYKNIQYF. For the CDR3, the DNA is TGTGCCAGCAGCCTCCAAGGGGACTACAAAAACATTCAGTACTTC. Full variable domain (remainder filled in from reference TRBV7-2 and TRBJ2-4): GAGVSQSPSNKVTEKGKDVELRCDPISGHTALYWYRQSLGQGLEFLIYFQGNSAPDKSGLPSDRFSAERTGGSVSTLTIQRTQQEDSAVYLCASSLQGDYKNIQYFGAGTRLSVL.

The V and J genes are TRBV20-1 and TRBJ2-7; 8 bases line up with TRBD1. V shed 3 bases and J 3 bases; nucleotides not matched to a gene: 10. Germline CDR1 reads DFQATT; CDR2 reads SNEGSKA (reference sequence). The CDR3 consists of 15 residues. CDR3: CSARGTGGFYYEQYF. The CDR3 bases are TGCAGTGCTAGGGGCACAGGGGGGTTTTACTACGAGCAGTACTTC.

This chain joins TRBV6-2 or TRBV6-3 and TRBJ1-5, with 7 bases matching TRBD1. Germline V lookup: CDR1 MNHEY, CDR2 SVGEGT. Losses at the gene ends were 8 bases for V and 4 bases for J; bases not matched to a gene: 8. The CDR3 is 14 amino acids. CDR3 amino acids: CASGDSLRNQPQHF. For the CDR3, the DNA is TGTGCCAGCGGGGACAGCCTGAGGAATCAGCCCCAGCATTTT.

The chain has TRBV6-6 and TRBJ2-1; D unresolved. Trimming took off 6 bases at V and 8 bases at J, with 14 bases between the two ends. CDR1 is MNHNY, CDR2 SVGAGI, per germline (reference sequence). CDR3 size: 13 residues. CDR3 loop: CASRNWVLDEQFF. CDR3 nucleotide sequence: TGTGCCAGCAGAAATTGGGTGCTGGATGAGCAGTTCTTC.

This clonotype appeared a few times. The V call is TRBV19, the J call TRBJ2-3, with 7 bases aligning to TRBD1. Germline CDR1 LNHDA, CDR2 SQIVND (reference sequence). CDR3 length equals 15 residues. V shed 5 bases, J shed 5 bases, and the junction held 10 bases outside the gene matches. The CDR3 DNA sequence: TGTGCCAGTAGTCCGCGGACAGGTTGGGGAGATACGCAGTATTTT. It yields the protein CASSPRTGWGDTQYF. Filled out from reference TRBV19 and TRBJ2-3, the complete variable domain reads DGGITQSPKYLFRKEGQNVTLSCEQNLNHDAMYWYRQDPGQGLRLIYYSQIVNDFQKGDIAEGYSVSREKKESFPLTVTSAQKNPTAFYLCASSPRTGWGDTQYFGPGTRLTVL.